The source of this T cell receptor (beta chain) is a study of metastatic and nonmetastatic thyroid tumors. All patients were untreated before thyroid surgery. CDR1 is MNHEY and CDR2 is SMNVEV in the germline V gene (reference sequence). Trimming stripped 6 bases from V and 6 bases from J, with 24 bases between. The CDR3 covers 16 residues. In the original processing: The study's classifier, a distant-metastasis tool for papillary thyroid cancer, was built using CDR3 differences across clinicopathological groups. TCRdb reanalyzed the PCR reads with MiXCR. It is TCRdb's table, rather than the study itself, that gives the V and J calls and clone size. Of tens of thousands of clones listed, roughly a fifth are singletons.

Sequencing input: blood. The chain combines TRBV27 with TRBJ2-7; D remains unclear. The receptor comes from a female donor with papillary thyroid cancer or a benign thyroid nodule (not recorded which). Some clones in this sample may be carry-over from other donors' samples. CDR3 sequence: CASSRKPPALRAEQYF. CDR3 in DNA: TGTGCCAGCAGCCGAAAACCCCCCGCGCTAAGGGCCGAGCAGTACTTC.